This T cell receptor (beta chain) was found in a study of T cells in Graves' hyperthyroidism and ophthalmopathy. For the study at large: Blood from the periphery was taken at initial diagnosis, before any treatment. Study-level results: Clonotypes that were expanded in thyroid above 0.001 mostly appeared in blood too.

This clonotype was detected many times. The target antigen is unknown. Researchers defined stable Graves' hyperthyroidism as no ophthalmopathy progression within 18 months. The CDR3 runs to 18 residues. Trimming took off 5 bases at V and 1 base at J, with 22 bases between the two ends. Germline V gene sequence: CDR1 SGHTA, CDR2 FQGNSA. Using RNA transcripts as the source, TCR beta CDR3 regions were amplified. The TCR CDR3 first-round RT-PCR relied on the HTBI primer set. In TCRdb, the multiplex PCR reads were re-called with MiXCR into one record per CDR3 protein. Of approximately 560,000 distinct CDR3 sequences listed, approximately 15% are singletons.

The TCR was taken from a woman aged 25 to 39 with Graves' hyperthyroidism. The chain links TRBV7-2 to TRBJ2-3; a possible D gene is TRBD1 (5 bases). The sample consisted of blood. The CDR3 sequence: CASSRTGFFRARTDTQYF. In DNA, the CDR3 is TGTGCCAGCAGCCGTACAGGTTTCTTCAGGGCACGCACAGATACGCAGTATTTT.